The next 29 T cell receptor beta chains were all read from a single sample in a study of cytomegalovirus exposure and HLA in healthy donors. Primers for the PCR totalled 60 Vbeta and 13 Jbeta. Clones were read by immunoSEQ multiplex PCR, and TCRdb kept only the in-frame ones, dropping some. The table shows about 270,000 clones, with around two thirds occurring only once. Sequenced: PBMCs. These receptors originate from a female donor in good health and CMV-seronegative.

This chain links TRBV9 with TRBJ2-7; 9 positions match TRBD1. The J segment lost 3 bases and the V segment lost 4 bases, leaving 5 bases of the junction unmatched. From germline, CDR1 is SGDLS and CDR2 YYNGEE. The CDR3 has 14 residues. The CDR3 loop is CASSTAGQGYEQYF. DNA for the CDR3: TGTGCCAGCAGCACAGCGGGACAGGGCTACGAGCAGTACTTC.

A few counts support this clone. V and J are TRBV28 and TRBJ1-4, with 11 bases lining up with TRBD1. Germline CDR1 MDHEN, CDR2 SYDVKM. This CDR3 contains 18 residues. With V trimmed by 6 bases and J by 7 bases, 16 bases remained unmatched. The CDR3 nucleotides read TGTGCCAGCAGCTCAAGGACAGGGGGCTCACAACTAGGTGAAAAACTGTTTTTT. Protein sequence: CASSSRTGGSQLGEKLFF.

This rearrangement joins TRBV5-6 to TRBJ1-5; D not certain. V lost 0 bases and J lost 6, with 10 bases in between. The length of the CDR3 is 14 residues. Germline V gene lookup returns CDR1 SGHDT and CDR2 YYEEEE. The CDR3, as DNA: TGTGCCAGCAGCTTGGGGCAGGCCGGTCAGCCCCAGCATTTT. Its protein is CASSLGQAGQPQHF.

The chain joins TRBV4-1 to TRBJ2-5, with a possible D match to TRBD2 (5 bases). CDR1 and CDR2 from the germline V gene are MGHRA and YSYEKL. Between the trimmed V and J ends, which lost 4 bases and 5 bases, there was a span of 11 bases. The CDR3 is 13 amino acids. This chain's CDR3 is CASSLVERETQYF. DNA for the CDR3: TGCGCCAGCAGCCTTGTGGAGCGGGAGACCCAGTACTTC.

This sequence joins TRBV15 and TRBJ1-5; D is ambiguous. CDR1 and CDR2 from the germline V gene are LNHNV and YYDKDF (reference sequence). This CDR3 comprises 14 residues. V shed 0 bases and J shed 6 bases, with 9 bases lying between them. DNA of the CDR3: TGTGCCACCAGCAGAGATCATGGGAGTCAGCCCCAGCATTTT. This codes for CATSRDHGSQPQHF.

V usage is TRBV2 and J usage is TRBJ1-6; D call uncertain. The CDR3 totals 14 residues. Trimming took off 6 bases at V and 4 bases at J, with 10 bases between the two ends. CDR1 is SNHLY and CDR2 is FYNNEI in the germline V gene. CDR3 bases: TGTGCCAGCAGCACAACACGATATAATTCACCCCTCCACTTT. It yields the protein CASSTTRYNSPLHF.

This sequence joins TRBV27 and TRBJ1-2; 7 bases fit TRBD1. CDR1 and CDR2 (germline): MNHEY, SMNVEV (reference sequence). The CDR3 has 14 amino acids. J lost 3 bases, V lost 4 bases, and 5 bases had no gene match. In DNA form, the CDR3 reads TGTGCCAGCAGTTCAGGGGGAAAGGACTATGGCTACACCTTC. It is translated as CASSSGGKDYGYTF.

Only a few counts were recorded for this clone. This chain joins TRBV28 and TRBJ2-7; a weak D match, TRBD1 (6 bases). Germline values: CDR1 MDHEN, CDR2 SYDVKM. Trimming stripped 9 bases from V and 2 bases from J, with 11 bases between. This CDR3 has 12 amino acids. As DNA, the CDR3 is TGTGCCAGTACGGGACAAACCTACGAGCAGTACTTC. Amino acid sequence: CASTGQTYEQYF.

The chain uses TRBV7-2 and TRBJ2-2; no clear D. Germline CDR1 reads SGHTA; CDR2 reads FQGNSA. Trimming removed 10 bases from V and 8 bases from J, with 11 bases in between. The CDR3 sequence is 11 residues long. Written as DNA, the CDR3 is TGTGCCACCCCCTCGGGTGGGGAGCTGTTTTTT. Its translation is CATPSGGELFF.

This chain joins TRBV6-1 and TRBJ1-1; a possible D gene is TRBD1 (6 bases). Deletions cut 3 bases from V and 1 base from J, with 12 bases between. CDR3 length: 15 residues. Germline CDR1 MNHNS, CDR2 SASEGT. CDR3 nucleotide sequence: TGTGCCAGCAGTGAGTTTCACAGGGCGAACACTGAAGCTTTCTTT. Translating it yields CASSEFHRANTEAFF.

This clone was detected only a few times. In the same sample, other DNA sequences code for this CDR3. V and J are TRBV4-1 and TRBJ1-4; D may be TRBD1 (5 bases). Trimming cost V 4 bases and J 0 bases, with 9 bases left between them. The CDR3 spans 15 residues. Germline V gene sequence: CDR1 MGHRA, CDR2 YSYEKL. The CDR3 reads CASSRTGATNEKLFF. DNA for the CDR3: TGCGCCAGCAGCCGCACAGGAGCAACTAATGAAAAACTGTTTTTT.

This clone was seen a handful of times. The chain employs TRBV6-1 and TRBJ1-1; TRBD1 agrees at 7 bases. The CDR3 runs 13 residues. With V trimmed by 7 bases and J by 3 bases, 5 bases remained unmatched. Germline values: CDR1 MNHNS, CDR2 SASEGT. CDR3 in amino acids: CASKRTGYTEAFF. For the CDR3, the DNA is TGTGCCAGCAAGAGGACAGGCTACACTGAAGCTTTCTTT.

This clone was detected only once. This chain joins TRBV5-1 and TRBJ2-7, with TRBD1 matching 9 bases. Germline V lookup: CDR1 SGHRS, CDR2 YFSETQ. Trimming at V came to 4 bases and at J to 4 bases, leaving 9 bases not matched to a gene. This CDR3 is 15 amino acids long. The CDR3 region is CASSIRTGVRYEQYF. CDR3 DNA: TGCGCCAGCAGCATAAGGACAGGGGTACGGTACGAGCAGTACTTC.

The chain combines TRBV10-1 with TRBJ1-1; D is perhaps TRBD1 (6 bases). This CDR3 is 17 amino acids long. CDR1 WNHNN and CDR2 SYGVQD come from the germline V gene (reference sequence). Deletions cut 6 bases from V and 0 bases from J, with 20 bases between. As DNA, the CDR3 is TGCGCCAGCAGAATTTACTTCTACAGGGAAATGAACACTGAAGCTTTCTTT. Protein product: CASRIYFYREMNTEAFF.

The gene calls are TRBV10-1 and TRBJ1-3, with D possibly TRBD1 on 6 matching bases. Germline V lookup: CDR1 WNHNN, CDR2 SYGVQD (reference sequence). The CDR3 length is 14 residues. V was clipped by 2 bases and J by 8 bases, with 13 bases between them. The CDR3, as DNA: TGCGCCAGCAGTGAGGTCAGGGGTGTGTACACCATATATTTT. Its translation is CASSEVRGVYTIYF.

V gene TRBV2 combines with J gene TRBJ2-5, with TRBD2 as a possible D gene (5 bases). Per the germline V gene, CDR1 is SNHLY and CDR2 is FYNNEI. V gave up 5 bases and J gave up 5 bases, with 15 bases separating them. This CDR3 is 14 amino acids long. The CDR3 nucleotides are TGTGCCAGCAGTTCAACCGACGGGATTGAGACCCAGTACTTC. It is translated as CASSSTDGIETQYF.

This clone is a singleton in its sample. V usage is TRBV10-3 and J usage is TRBJ1-2; 8 nucleotides line up with TRBD1. CDR3 length equals 12 residues. Germline loops: CDR1 ENHRY, CDR2 SYGVKD. Trimming took 7 bases from V and 7 from J; bases not matched to a gene: 5. The CDR3 nucleotides are TGTGCCATCAATGGACAGGGCCCTGGCTACACCTTC. It encodes CAINGQGPGYTF.

The gene calls are TRBV6-1 and TRBJ2-3; weak D call: TRBD1 (6 bases). This CDR3 is built from 15 residues. CDR1 is MNHNS, CDR2 SASEGT, per germline. V lost 1 base to trimming and J lost 5 bases, with 13 bases between them. CDR3 sequence (DNA): TGTGCCAGCAGTGAAGGCCGGACAGTACTAGATACGCAGTATTTT. Translated, it gives CASSEGRTVLDTQYF.

This rearrangement joins TRBV2 to TRBJ2-7; 7 bases align to TRBD2. Germline V gene sequence: CDR1 SNHLY, CDR2 FYNNEI. CDR3 length equals 16 residues. The J segment lost 3 bases and the V segment lost 6 bases, leaving 14 bases of the junction unmatched. DNA for the CDR3: TGTGCCAGCAGAGAACCGCCGGGACTATCGTACTACGAGCAGTACTTC. Protein product: CASREPPGLSYYEQYF. The complete variable domain, with remaining parts taken from reference TRBV2 and TRBJ2-7, reads EPEVTQTPSHQVTQMGQEVILRCVPISNHLYFYWYRQILGQKVEFLVSFYNNEISEKSEIFDDQFSVERPDGSNFTLKIRSTKLEDSAMYFCASREPPGLSYYEQYFGPGTRLTVT.

The chain uses TRBV6-6 and TRBJ2-1, with D hard to call. Germline CDR1 reads MNHNY; CDR2 reads SVGAGI (reference sequence). V was clipped by 6 bases and J by 2 bases, with 17 bases between them. CDR3 length: 16 residues. The CDR3 bases are TGTGCCAGCAGCCAAACGACTCTATCGGCCTACAATGAGCAGTTCTTC. Translation gives CASSQTTLSAYNEQFF.

The V gene is TRBV5-1, the J gene TRBJ2-1, with a tentative D call TRBD1 (5 bases). The V end was cut by 0 bases, the J end by 9 bases, with 10 bases between. The CDR3 spans 13 residues. Germline V gene lookup returns CDR1 SGHRS and CDR2 YFSETQ. CDR3 sequence: CASSLAQGGEQFF. The CDR3 DNA reads as TGCGCCAGCAGCTTGGCCCAGGGCGGTGAGCAGTTCTTC.

In DNA, the CDR3 is TGTGCCAGCAGAACAGGGGGCTATGGCTACACCTTC. This codes for CASRTGGYGYTF. V usage is TRBV9 and J usage is TRBJ1-2; 8 bases are shared with TRBD1. With V trimmed by 5 bases and J by 4 bases, 1 base remained unmatched. CDR1 is SGDLS and CDR2 is YYNGEE in the germline V gene. The CDR3 spans 12 residues.

The CDR3 sequence is CASALALADPYEQYF. The CDR3 nucleotides read TGTGCCAGCGCCCTCGCACTAGCGGACCCCTACGAGCAGTACTTC. The rearrangement joins TRBV19 to TRBJ2-7; 8 bases align to TRBD2. The junction had 12 bases not matched to a gene; V was cut back by 9 bases and J by 2 bases. Germline CDR1 is LNHDA and CDR2 is SQIVND (reference sequence). The CDR3 length is 15 residues.

The rearrangement joins TRBV21-1 to TRBJ2-7; no check of the table's D call, TRBD1, against the DNA was made. TRBV21-1 is shown as a pseudogene. The CDR3 covers 17 residues. The CDR3 bases are TGTGCCAGCAGCAAAGCGAGGCAGCATGACAGGTTCCACGAGCAGTACTTC. Its translation is CASSKARQHDRFHEQYF.

The chain is built from TRBV5-4 and TRBJ2-7, with 11 bases lining up with TRBD2. The V and J ends lost 0 bases and 2 bases, in that order; junction bases with no gene match: 4. The CDR3 totals 16 residues. Germline CDR1 and CDR2: SGHNT and YYREEE (reference sequence). CDR3 in DNA: TGTGCCAGCAGCTTGGAACCGACTAGCGGGGCCTACGAGCAGTACTTC. Protein: CASSLEPTSGAYEQYF.

The chain uses TRBV5-1 and TRBJ2-7; D is unresolved. V dropped 4 bases and J dropped 0 bases, with 11 bases sitting between them. CDR3 length: 14 amino acids. The germline V gene encodes CDR1 SGHRS and CDR2 YFSETQ. The CDR3: CASSPTMSSYEQYF. CDR3 sequence (DNA): TGCGCCAGCAGCCCGACAATGAGCTCCTACGAGCAGTACTTC.

This clone was detected only once. The chain is built from TRBV7-2 and TRBJ2-7, with D unresolved. The CDR3 contains 15 residues. Germline assignment: CDR1 SGHTA and CDR2 FQGNSA. With 1 base removed from V and 7 bases from J, the gap between germline ends came to 17 bases. The CDR3 region is CASSLGPHERREQYF. The CDR3 DNA is TGTGCCAGCAGCTTAGGCCCCCATGAAAGGCGGGAGCAGTACTTC.

This clone was seen only once. The rearrangement uses TRBV10-3 and TRBJ2-7; 8 bases fit TRBD1. Germline CDR1 ENHRY, CDR2 SYGVKD. CDR3 length: 13 amino acids. V gave up 5 bases and J gave up 4 bases; unmatched junction bases: 4. CDR3 DNA: TGTGCCATCAGTTCGACAGGGGCATACGAGCAGTACTTC. It yields the protein CAISSTGAYEQYF.

The chain has TRBV4-1 and TRBJ2-5; 7 positions agree with TRBD2. V dropped 0 bases and J dropped 5; count of bases not matched to a gene: 6. Germline V gene data show CDR1 as MGHRA and CDR2 as YSYEKL. This CDR3 is 15 amino acids long. The CDR3 spells CASSQDPGRGETQYF. The DNA for the CDR3 is TGCGCCAGCAGCCAAGACCCGGGGAGGGGCGAGACCCAGTACTTC.